This TCR beta chain was captured by sequencing in a study of cytomegalovirus exposure and HLA in healthy donors. Study context: The study placed 70% to 90% of its roughly 400 genotyped donors in the Caucasian-associated ancestry cluster.

Germline lookup yields CDR1 SNHLY and CDR2 FYNNEI. This CDR3 is 13 amino acids long. V was pared by 4 bases and J by 5 bases, with 12 bases between. A multiplex PCR was run with 60 Vbeta primers and 13 Jbeta primers. The repertoire was sequenced with immunoSEQ multiplex PCR; TCRdb's copy has only in-frame clones and lacks some. The table includes some 130,000 clones, 75% to 80% detected once. Note on this clone: Its antigen is not known.

Study-wide findings and caveats: As immune exposure information, only CMV serostatus was available. A later analysis showed that HLA-associated TCR beta chains had undergone more clonal expansion than equally common others. There were fewer than 200 TCR beta chains listed as cytomegalovirus-associated.

Sequences were obtained from PBMCs. This clonotype originated in a male donor in good health and CMV-seronegative. This chain connects TRBV2 to TRBJ2-7; no clear D gene. DNA for the CDR3: TGTGCCAGCAGTGTGTCCGGGTTTGACGAGCAGTACTTC. It translates to CASSVSGFDEQYF.